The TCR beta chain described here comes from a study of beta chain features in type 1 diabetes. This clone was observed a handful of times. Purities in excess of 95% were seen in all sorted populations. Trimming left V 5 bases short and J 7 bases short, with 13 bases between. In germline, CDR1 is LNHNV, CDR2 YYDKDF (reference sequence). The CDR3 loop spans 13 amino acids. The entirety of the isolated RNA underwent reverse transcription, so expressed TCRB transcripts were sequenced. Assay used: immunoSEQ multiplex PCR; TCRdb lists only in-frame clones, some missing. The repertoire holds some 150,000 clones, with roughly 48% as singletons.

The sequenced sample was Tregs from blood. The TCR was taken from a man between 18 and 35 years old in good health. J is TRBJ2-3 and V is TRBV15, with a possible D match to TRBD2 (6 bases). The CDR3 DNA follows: TGTGCCACCAGCTTAGTTGGGAGGAATACGCAGTATTTT. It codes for CATSLVGRNTQYF.